The 12 T cell receptor beta chains below come from one sample, sequenced in a study of immune evolution from preneoplasia to lung adenocarcinoma. Profiled with immunoSEQ multiplex PCR; TCRdb holds only in-frame clones, not every one. The repertoire includes about 2,500 clones, roughly four fifths of them detected once, and approximately 15% sits in the top ten. Material: FFPE adjacent normal lung tissue. The source of these receptors is a person aged 65-85 years with lung adenocarcinoma.

In this sample, this clone turned up a few times. The chain joins TRBV10-1 to TRBJ2-3; 11 bases fit TRBD1. Looked up from germline, CDR1 is WNHNN and CDR2 is SYGVQD (reference sequence). The V and J ends lost 8 bases and 6 bases, in that order; junction bases with no gene match: 13. This CDR3 region has 16 residues. The CDR3 protein is CASLGQGVRLRDTQYF. DNA for the CDR3: TGCGCCAGCCTGGGACAGGGGGTTCGGCTTCGTGATACGCAGTATTTT.

V gene TRBV5-1 combines with J gene TRBJ2-7; 7 bases map to TRBD1. J lost 0 bases, V lost 4 bases, and 4 bases had no gene match. The germline V gene encodes CDR1 SGHRS and CDR2 YFSETQ. This CDR3 region has 14 residues. The CDR3 spells CASSVQGSSYEQYF. CDR3 sequence (DNA): TGCGCCAGCAGCGTACAGGGGAGCTCCTACGAGCAGTACTTC.

This clone has more than one count but fewer than ten. V gene TRBV28 combines with J gene TRBJ1-1; weak D call: TRBD1 (6 bases). Trimming removed 4 bases from V and 1 base from J, with 10 bases in between. CDR1 and CDR2 (germline): MDHEN, SYDVKM. CDR3 length equals 14 residues. CDR3 nucleotide sequence: TGTGCCAGCAGTTCCGCACAGGGGAACACTGAAGCTTTCTTT. This sequence encodes CASSSAQGNTEAFF. Complete variable domain (other parts from reference TRBV28 and TRBJ1-1): DVKVTQSSRYLVKRTGEKVFLECVQDMDHENMFWYRQDPGLGLRLIYFSYDVKMKEKGDIPEGYSVSREKKERFSLILESASTNQTSMYLCASSSAQGNTEAFFGQGTRLTVV.

Sample share makes this clone large. This sample also contains other DNA sequences that code for the same CDR3. The chain employs TRBV5-6 and TRBJ2-5, with a possible D match to TRBD2 (5 bases). Germline V lookup: CDR1 SGHDT, CDR2 YYEEEE. The CDR3 length is 13 residues. The V end was cut by 4 bases, the J end by 5 bases, with 12 bases between. The CDR3 spells CASSLRTGETQYF. The CDR3 bases are TGTGCCAGCAGCCTTCGGACGGGGGAGACCCAGTACTTC.

This clone was picked up a small number of times. This chain connects TRBV19 to TRBJ1-1; no definite D call. Trimming pared 3 bases from V and 3 bases from J, leaving 8 bases between. From germline, CDR1 is LNHDA and CDR2 SQIVND (reference sequence). There are 13 residues in the CDR3. CDR3 region: CASSIAGHTEAFF. In DNA, the CDR3 is TGTGCCAGTAGTATTGCAGGCCACACTGAAGCTTTCTTT.

This clone is a singleton in its sample. In DNA, the CDR3 is TGTGCCAGCAGTGGCGCCGGGACAAACTATGGCTACACCTTC. This encodes CASSGAGTNYGYTF. V usage is TRBV25-1 and J usage is TRBJ1-2, with D perhaps TRBD1 (6 bases). Germline V gene data show CDR1 as MGHDK and CDR2 as SYGVNS. V lost 4 bases to trimming and J lost 2 bases, with 11 bases between them. CDR3 size: 14 residues.

The chain is built from TRBV30 and TRBJ2-7; D could derive from TRBD1 or TRBD2 (5 bases each). Germline CDR1 and CDR2: GTSNPN and SVGIG (reference sequence). V shed 3 bases and J shed 2 bases, with 11 bases lying between them. The CDR3 consists of 13 residues. The CDR3 nucleotides are TGTGCCTGGAGGGGACGGAATACCTACGAGCAGTACTTC. This translates into CAWRGRNTYEQYF.

The chain couples TRBV5-5 to TRBJ2-7, with 9 positions matching TRBD1. CDR1 is SGHKS and CDR2 is YYEKEE in the germline V gene (reference sequence). The CDR3 sequence is 14 residues long. Trimming removed 4 bases from V and 2 bases from J; junction bases left unmatched: 4. The chain's CDR3 is CASSTTGGAYEQYF. The DNA for the CDR3 is TGTGCCAGCAGCACCACAGGGGGCGCCTACGAGCAGTACTTC.

V is TRBV7-8 and J is TRBJ1-2, with D unresolved. Trimming stripped 5 bases from V and 4 bases from J, with 17 bases between. Germline V CDR1 and CDR2: SGHVS, FQNEAQ. The length of the CDR3 is 15 residues. The CDR3 DNA sequence: TGTGCCAGCAGCGCTGGACTAAGGATGGGCTATGGCTACACCTTC. Protein sequence: CASSAGLRMGYGYTF.

The V gene is TRBV5-4, the J gene TRBJ2-7, with 8 nucleotides matching TRBD1. V gave up 4 bases and J gave up 2 bases; unmatched junction bases: 5. Germline CDR1 is SGHNT and CDR2 is YYREEE (reference sequence). This CDR3 spans 14 amino acids. The CDR3 DNA sequence: TGTGCCAGCAGCCCGGACAGGGTCGCCTACGAGCAGTACTTC. Amino acids: CASSPDRVAYEQYF.

Written as DNA, the CDR3 is TGCGCCAGCAGTGAAGGGGGGCGCGGAGAGACCCAGTACTTC. Translation: CASSEGGRGETQYF. The chain recombines TRBV10-1 with TRBJ2-5; D is possibly TRBD1 or TRBD2 (6 bases each). Germline V gene lookup returns CDR1 WNHNN and CDR2 SYGVQD (reference sequence). V was shortened by 3 bases and J by 4 bases, with 12 bases between the two germline ends. The CDR3 loop spans 14 amino acids.

V and J are TRBV7-8 and TRBJ2-2; D is unclear. CDR1 SGHVS and CDR2 FQNEAQ come from the germline V gene. The CDR3 runs to 14 residues. V was shortened by 5 bases and J by 4 bases, with 11 bases between the two germline ends. The CDR3 is CASSPPAGTGELFF. The CDR3 DNA sequence: TGTGCCAGCAGCCCCCCAGCTGGCACCGGGGAGCTGTTTTTT. Complete variable domain (other parts from reference TRBV7-8 and TRBJ2-2): GAGVSQSPRYKVAKRGQDVALRCDPISGHVSLFWYQQALGQGPEFLTYFQNEAQLDKSGLPSDRFFAERPEGSVSTLKIQRTQQEDSAVYLCASSPPAGTGELFFGEGSRLTVL.